This T cell receptor beta chain was found in a study of STAT3 mutations in large granular lymphocyte leukemia. As for the study in general: Roughly half of the longitudinally sequenced T-LGLL patients carried detectable canonical activating STAT3 mutations. The study, taken as a whole, reports: All newly emerging clones after therapy were STAT3 wild type. At least one immunodominant TCR beta clonotype appeared in every T-cell large granular lymphocyte leukemia patient. Sampling intervals varied between patients and samples.

TCRdb keeps only in-frame clones here, not all; method: immunoSEQ multiplex PCR. Among approximately 1,300 clones listed, roughly 2.2% were seen once. This clone showed up just a few times. Its antigen is as yet unknown. From germline, CDR1 is GTSNPN and CDR2 SVGIG (reference sequence). This CDR3 region has 12 residues. Trimming cost V 3 bases and J 3 bases, with 9 bases left between them. This receptor was taken from a human donor with T large granular lymphocyte leukemia. Some clones in this sample may be carry-over from other donors' samples. The V and J genes are TRBV30 and TRBJ2-7; D unresolved. The sample was PBMCs. The CDR3 coding sequence is TGTGCCTGGAGCGTCATAGGCTACGAGCAGTACTTC. It yields the protein CAWSVIGYEQYF.